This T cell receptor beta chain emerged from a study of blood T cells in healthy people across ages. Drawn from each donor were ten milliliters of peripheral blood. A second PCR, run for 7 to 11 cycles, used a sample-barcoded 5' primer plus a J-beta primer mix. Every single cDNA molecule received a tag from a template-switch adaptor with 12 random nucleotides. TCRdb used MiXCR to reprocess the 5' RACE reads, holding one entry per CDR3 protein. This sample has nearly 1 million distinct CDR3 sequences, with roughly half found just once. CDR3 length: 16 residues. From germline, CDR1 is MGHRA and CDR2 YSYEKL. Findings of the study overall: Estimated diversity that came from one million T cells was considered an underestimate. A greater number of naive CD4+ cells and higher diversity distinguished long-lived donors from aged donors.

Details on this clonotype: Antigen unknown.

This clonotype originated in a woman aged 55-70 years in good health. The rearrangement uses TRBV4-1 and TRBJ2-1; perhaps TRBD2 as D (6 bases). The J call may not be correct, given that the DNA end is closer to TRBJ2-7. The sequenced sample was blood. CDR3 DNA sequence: TGCGCCAGCAGCCAAGCTCCGGCGGGGTCGCGAGGCGAGCAGTACTTC. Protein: CASSQAPAGSRGEQYF.